One and the same sample provided the 24 T cell receptor beta chains below, sequenced in a study of identical twins. TCRdb used MiXCR to reprocess the 5' RACE reads, holding one entry per CDR3 protein. The sample yields roughly 770,000 distinct CDR3 sequences, around a sixth seen once. The same sample was also studied in work on T cells expressing NK-cell markers.

Sequenced sample: PBMCs. These receptors all come from a young woman in good health.

The table lists this clonotype with a few counts. The rearrangement links TRBV20-1 to TRBJ2-3; D uncertain. Trimming cost V 6 bases and J 2 bases, with 9 bases left between them. The CDR3 runs 12 residues. Germline values: CDR1 DFQATT, CDR2 SNEGSKA (reference sequence). The CDR3 DNA is TGCAGTGCGGACGGATACACAGATACGCAGTATTTT. It encodes CSADGYTDTQYF.

This clonotype has just a few counts. The J gene is TRBJ2-1, the V gene TRBV6-2 or TRBV6-3; 11 bases fit TRBD2. The CDR3 has 14 amino acids. V lost 7 bases to trimming and J lost 5 bases; unmatched junction nucleotides: 4. The germline V gene encodes CDR1 MNHEY and CDR2 SVGEGT. The chain's CDR3 is CASKGLAGNNEQFF. The CDR3 DNA reads TGTGCCAGCAAAGGACTAGCGGGTAACAATGAGCAGTTCTTC.

V usage is TRBV6-5 and J usage is TRBJ2-7, with 8 bases matching TRBD2. J lost 1 base, V lost 0 bases, and 2 bases had no gene match. The CDR3 is 15 amino acids. Germline loops: CDR1 MNHEY, CDR2 SVGAGI. The CDR3 sequence is CASSYSGLGSYEQYF. DNA for the CDR3: TGTGCCAGCAGTTACTCGGGACTAGGTTCCTACGAGCAGTACTTC.

The chain links TRBV12-3 or TRBV12-4 to TRBJ1-1, with D unresolved. The ends were cut back, 0 bases at V and 9 bases at J, with 14 bases in the middle. The CDR3 extends over 14 amino acids. The CDR3, as DNA: TGTGCCAGCAGTTTAGCGATCAGGAAAGGTCAAGCTTTCTTT. This translates into CASSLAIRKGQAFF.

This sequence joins TRBV5-1 and TRBJ1-2, with no clear D. Germline V gene data show CDR1 as SGHRS and CDR2 as YFSETQ. The CDR3 runs to 12 residues. With 6 bases removed from V and 4 bases from J, the gap between germline ends came to 10 bases. CDR3 coding DNA: TGCGCCAGCACCAATAACGTCTATGGCTACACCTTC. Protein product: CASTNNVYGYTF.

This clonotype was seen a few times. The CDR3 protein is CASSEGVGGPNQPQHF. The CDR3 DNA reads as TGTGCCAGCAGCGAAGGGGTGGGGGGGCCCAATCAGCCCCAGCATTTT. The chain is built from TRBV7-9 and TRBJ1-5; D is possibly TRBD1 (6 bases). CDR1 and CDR2 (germline): SEHNR, FQNEAQ (reference sequence). CDR3 length equals 16 residues. V was trimmed by 5 bases and J by 3 bases, leaving 17 bases between them.

There are a few counts of this clonotype. The genes are TRBV15 and TRBJ2-7; D might be TRBD1 (6 bases). This CDR3 has 13 amino acids. Germline V gives CDR1 LNHNV, CDR2 YYDKDF (reference sequence). V was pared by 3 bases and J by 2 bases, with 8 bases between. The chain's CDR3 is CATSRDSPYEQYF. CDR3 sequence (DNA): TGTGCCACCAGCAGGGACAGCCCCTACGAGCAGTACTTC.

This rearrangement joins TRBV20-1 to TRBJ2-7; possible D gene TRBD2, 5 bases. Between the trimmed V and J ends, which lost 0 bases and 6 bases, there was a span of 12 bases. Per germline, CDR1 DFQATT and CDR2 SNEGSKA (reference sequence). There are 13 residues in the CDR3. CDR3 in DNA: TGCAGTGCTAGAGACCCTGGACTGGGCGAGCAGTACTTC. The encoded protein is CSARDPGLGEQYF.

The chain recombines TRBV29-1 with TRBJ1-2, with D possibly being TRBD1 (6 bases). Between the trimmed V and J ends, which lost 7 bases and 4 bases, there was a span of 16 bases. Germline V CDR1 and CDR2: SQVTM, ANQGSEA. The CDR3 length is 13 residues. CDR3 region: CSDLKQGLYGYTF. The CDR3 DNA follows: TGCAGCGACTTGAAACAGGGCCTCTATGGCTACACCTTC.

This clonotype has more than one count but fewer than ten. The rearrangement uses TRBV20-1 and TRBJ2-1; TRBD2 matches 7 bases. With V trimmed by 3 bases and J by 3 bases, 5 bases remained unmatched. This CDR3 is built from 14 residues. Germline CDR1 DFQATT, CDR2 SNEGSKA (reference sequence). DNA for the CDR3: TGCAGTGCTAGGTGGCGGGAGAACTACAATGAGCAGTTCTTC. It yields the protein CSARWRENYNEQFF.

V usage is TRBV10-3 and J usage is TRBJ1-6, with D uncertain. V dropped 0 bases and J dropped 0 bases, with 3 bases sitting between them. CDR1 is ENHRY, CDR2 SYGVKD, per germline. This CDR3 has 15 residues. The CDR3 loop reads CAISESSSYNSPLHF. The CDR3 nucleotides read TGTGCCATCAGTGAGTCGAGCTCCTATAATTCACCCCTCCACTTT.

This clonotype occurred a few times. The rearrangement uses TRBV20-1 and TRBJ2-1, with D tentatively TRBD2 (5 bases). Per the germline V gene, CDR1 is DFQATT and CDR2 is SNEGSKA (reference sequence). The CDR3 is made up of 13 amino acids. The CDR3 sequence: CSAGPNFYNEQFF. DNA of the CDR3: TGCAGCGCGGGTCCCAATTTCTACAATGAGCAGTTCTTC.

V gene TRBV6-1 combines with J gene TRBJ1-1; a possible D gene is TRBD1 (5 bases). There are 13 residues in the CDR3. Trimming removed 7 bases from V and 4 bases from J, with 13 bases in between. Germline CDR1 reads MNHNS; CDR2 reads SASEGT. As DNA, the CDR3 is TGTGCCAGCACTAGTAAAAGGGGCACTGAAGCTTTCTTT. This codes for CASTSKRGTEAFF.

This chain links TRBV5-1 with TRBJ1-6; no clear D. The CDR3 is made up of 14 amino acids. Per germline, CDR1 SGHRS and CDR2 YFSETQ. Trimming pared 5 bases from V and 4 bases from J, leaving 10 bases between. The CDR3, as DNA: TGCGCCAGCAGACCAAGGGCATATAATTCACCCCTCCACTTT. This encodes CASRPRAYNSPLHF. Variable domain in full (rest from reference TRBV5-1 and TRBJ1-6): KAGVTQTPRYLIKTRGQQVTLSCSPISGHRSVSWYQQTPGQGLQFLFEYFSETQRNKGNFPGRFSGRQFSNSRSEMNVSTLELGDSALYLCASRPRAYNSPLHFGNGTRLTVT.

The chain carries TRBV29-1 and TRBJ2-7; tentatively, D is TRBD2 (6 bases). V lost 7 bases and J lost 3, with 13 bases in between. Germline V gives CDR1 SQVTM, CDR2 ANQGSEA. This CDR3 spans 12 amino acids. DNA of the CDR3: TGCAGCGCCCAGGAGGGGCACTACGAGCAGTACTTC. This gives the protein CSAQEGHYEQYF.

There are a few counts of this clonotype. CDR3 coding DNA: TGTGCCAGCAGAAGCCGGGGACAGGGGTTTCCCTACGAGCAGTACTTC. This gives the protein CASRSRGQGFPYEQYF. The V and J genes are TRBV6-2 or TRBV6-3 and TRBJ2-7; 10 nucleotides line up with TRBD1. The V segment lost 6 bases and the J segment 2 bases; nucleotides outside the gene matches: 10. The CDR3 runs to 16 residues. Germline CDR1 reads MNHEY; CDR2 reads SVGEGT.

The chain employs TRBV10-2 and TRBJ2-7, with D hard to call. This CDR3 spans 14 amino acids. CDR1 WSHSY and CDR2 SAAADI come from the germline V gene. Trimming pared 3 bases from V and 2 bases from J, leaving 11 bases between. CDR3 nucleotide sequence: TGCGCCAGCAGTGATAATAACAGAGCCTACGAGCAGTACTTC. Translating it yields CASSDNNRAYEQYF.

V is TRBV12-3 or TRBV12-4 and J is TRBJ2-4; D is unclear. The CDR3 is 13 residues long. V was pared by 9 bases and J by 0 bases, with 9 bases between. The CDR3 nucleotides are TGTGCCAGTGGAGATCAAGCCAAAAACATTCAGTACTTC. It encodes CASGDQAKNIQYF.

The chain joins TRBV18 to TRBJ1-4; 9 bases match TRBD1. The J segment lost 3 bases and the V segment lost 4 bases, leaving 6 bases of the junction unmatched. Germline V gene sequence: CDR1 KGHSH, CDR2 LQKENI. The CDR3 runs 16 residues. This chain's CDR3 is CASSLQQGAANEKLFF. The CDR3, as DNA: TGTGCCAGCTCACTTCAACAGGGGGCCGCTAATGAAAAACTGTTTTTT. The variable domain in full, with the rest retrieved from reference TRBV18 and TRBJ1-4, is NAGVMQNPRHLVRRRGQEARLRCSPMKGHSHVYWYRQLPEEGLKFMVYLQKENIIDESGMPKERFSAEFPKEGPSILRIQQVVRGDSAAYFCASSLQQGAANEKLFFGSGTQLSVL.

This clonotype was seen a few times. This chain joins TRBV18 and TRBJ2-5; perhaps D is TRBD1 or TRBD2 (5 bases each). V was clipped by 3 bases and J by 4 bases, with 12 bases between them. The germline V gene has CDR1 KGHSH and CDR2 LQKENI. The CDR3 loop spans 14 amino acids. CDR3 DNA: TGTGCCAGCTCACCCGATCTAGGGACAGAGACCCAGTACTTC. It specifies CASSPDLGTETQYF.

In this sample, this clonotype turned up a few times. The junction and the germline gene differ at one end; a read error may be behind it. The J gene is TRBJ2-1, the V gene TRBV7-9; perhaps TRBD1 as D (6 bases). This CDR3 spans 15 amino acids. Germline V gene data show CDR1 as SEHNR and CDR2 as FQNEAQ (reference sequence). The DNA of the CDR3 is TGTGCCAGCAGCCCCAACAGGGCTTCCTACACTGAGCAGTTCTTC. Translation: CASSPNRASYTEQFF.

The rearrangement uses TRBV4-3 and TRBJ2-7; D unclear. This CDR3 contains 14 residues. The ends were cut back, 0 bases at V and 5 bases at J, with 11 bases in the middle. Germline loops: CDR1 LGHNA, CDR2 YSLEER. CDR3 amino acids: CASSQDRAAHEQYF. The CDR3 DNA reads TGCGCCAGCAGCCAAGATAGGGCAGCCCACGAGCAGTACTTC.

The J gene is TRBJ2-1, the V gene TRBV5-5; D perhaps matches TRBD1 (5 bases). The germline V and J ends were trimmed by 1 base and 15 bases, with 17 bases remaining between them. The CDR3 runs to 13 residues. In germline, CDR1 is SGHKS, CDR2 YYEKEE (reference sequence). The CDR3 loop reads CASSLKGGASWFF. The CDR3 nucleotides are TGTGCCAGCAGCTTGAAAGGTGGGGCATCTTGGTTCTTC.

The rearrangement links TRBV6-1 to TRBJ1-5; D is undetermined. This CDR3 has 14 amino acids. The V end lost 0 bases, the J end lost 9 bases, and 12 bases lay between the germline ends. CDR1 MNHNS and CDR2 SASEGT come from the germline V gene. The CDR3 loop reads CASSEALGYGPQHF. Here the CDR3 DNA reads TGTGCCAGCAGTGAAGCGCTCGGTTACGGGCCCCAGCATTTT.